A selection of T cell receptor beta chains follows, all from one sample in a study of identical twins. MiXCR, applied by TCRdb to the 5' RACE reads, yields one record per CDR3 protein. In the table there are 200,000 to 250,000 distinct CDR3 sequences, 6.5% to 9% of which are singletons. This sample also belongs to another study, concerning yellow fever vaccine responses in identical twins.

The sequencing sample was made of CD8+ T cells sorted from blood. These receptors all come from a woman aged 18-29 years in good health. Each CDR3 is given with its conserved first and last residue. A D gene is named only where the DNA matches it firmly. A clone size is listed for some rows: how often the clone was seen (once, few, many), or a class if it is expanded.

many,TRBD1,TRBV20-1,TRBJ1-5,TGCAGTGCTAGAACCTGGGGACAGGGGTACAATCAGCCCCAGCATTTT,CSARTWGQGYNQPQHF
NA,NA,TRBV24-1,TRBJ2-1,TGTGCCACCAGTGTTGGGCAGAATGAGCAGTTCTTC,CATSVGQNEQFF
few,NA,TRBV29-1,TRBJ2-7,TGCAGCGTTGAACTAGCTAGTTCTTCCTACGAGCAGTACTTC,CSVELASSSYEQYF
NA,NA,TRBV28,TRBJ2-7,TGTGCCAGCAGGAGTCAGGGGAGGGCCTTCTACGAGCAGTACTTC,CASRSQGRAFYEQYF
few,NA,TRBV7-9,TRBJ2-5,TGTGCCAGCAGCCTCATATATGTCCAGCAAGAGACCCAGTACTTC,CASSLIYVQQETQYF
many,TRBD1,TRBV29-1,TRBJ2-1,TGCAGCGTTACCTTCGGGACAGGGCTATACAATGAGCAGTTCTTC,CSVTFGTGLYNEQFF
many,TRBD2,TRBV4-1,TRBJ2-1,TGCACCAGCAGCCAATTACCCCTAGCGGGAGGGTTCAATGAGCAGTTCTTC,CTSSQLPLAGGFNEQFF
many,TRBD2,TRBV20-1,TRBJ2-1,TGCAGTGCTAGAAGAACGACGGGGGGACCACAGGATGAGCAGTTCTTC,CSARRTTGGPQDEQFF
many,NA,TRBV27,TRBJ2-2,TGTGCCAGCAGTTATCAGGGAATCGGGGAGCTGTTTTTT,CASSYQGIGELFF
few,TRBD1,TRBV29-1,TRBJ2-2,TGCAGCGTTCGGACAGGGGGGGACACCGGGGAGCTGTTTTTT,CSVRTGGDTGELFF
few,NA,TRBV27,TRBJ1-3,TGTGCCAGCAGTTTATGGGGGAGTGACACCATATATTTT,CASSLWGSDTIYF
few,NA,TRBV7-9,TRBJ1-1,TGTGCCAGCAGCTCACTGACAGGAAACACTGAAGCTTTCTTT,CASSSLTGNTEAFF
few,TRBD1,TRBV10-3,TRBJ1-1,TGTGCCATCAGTGATCCAGGGGGACGCACTGAAGCTTTCTTT,CAISDPGGRTEAFF
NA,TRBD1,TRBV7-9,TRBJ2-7,TGTGCCAGCAGCAGGCCGGGACAGGCACGGGAGCAGTACTTC,CASSRPGQAREQYF
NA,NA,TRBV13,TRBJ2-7,TGTGCCAGCAGCTCAAACCACGACCCGATCTACGAGCAGTACTTC,CASSSNHDPIYEQYF
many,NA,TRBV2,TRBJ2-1,TGTGCCAGCAGCTCCCAGTGGGGCAGCGCCCTGGACAATGAGCAGTTCTTC,CASSSQWGSALDNEQFF
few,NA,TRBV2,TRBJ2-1,TGTGCCAGCAGTGGACACTCCTACAATGAGCAGTTCTTC,CASSGHSYNEQFF
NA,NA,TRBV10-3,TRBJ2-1,TGTGCCATCAGCCCAGGGGTACGGGCCTACAATGAGCAGTTCTTC,CAISPGVRAYNEQFF
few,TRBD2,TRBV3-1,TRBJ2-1,TGTGCCAGCAGCCAAGATTTGGGGGGGGTAGGGTGGGATGAGCAGTTCTTC,CASSQDLGGVGWDEQFF
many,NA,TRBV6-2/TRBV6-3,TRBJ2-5,TGTGCCAGCAGCAATGGACATTTCCAAGAGACCCAGTACTTC,CASSNGHFQETQYF
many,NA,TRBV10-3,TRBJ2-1,TGTGCCATCACCAAAGACGTTCCGAGCTCCTACAATGAGCAGTTCTTC,CAITKDVPSSYNEQFF
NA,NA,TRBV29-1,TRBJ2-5,TGCAGCGTTGATTTGTCGCTAGAGGAAGAGACCCAGTACTTC,CSVDLSLEEETQYF